This TCR beta chain was recorded in a study of response to subunit inactivated influenza vaccine. Whole-study findings and limits: New T cells are recruited in small numbers by each seasonal influenza vaccination, according to the authors' suggestion.

TCRdb processed the RT-PCR reads anew with MiXCR; each CDR3 protein has one entry. The profile covers under 550,000 distinct CDR3 sequences, with approximately 6.9% appearing a single time and roughly 13% taken by the ten largest. This clonotype was counted between two and nine times. Its antigen remains unknown. The CDR3 is 16 residues long. The trim removed 1 base at V and 1 base at J, leaving 5 bases unmatched. From germline, CDR1 is DFQATT and CDR2 SNEGSKA (reference sequence). The rearrangement joins TRBV20-1 to TRBJ2-1, with 9 bases lining up with TRBD2. The sequencing used PBMCs from blood, collected approximately 25 months after vaccination. This receptor was obtained from a man between 50 and 75 years old who received an inactivated influenza vaccine. In DNA, the CDR3 is TGCAGTGCTAGAGCTCTAACTAGCGGGTCCTACAATGAGCAGTTCTTC. Residues: CSARALTSGSYNEQFF.